This entry features one TCR beta chain sequence. The data derive from a study of blood T cell repertoires in COVID-19. About the study: Some COVID-19 samples were acute and others convalescent; all came from the United States, Italy and Spain. Sources were T cells, B-cell-depleted T cells, or PBMCs; the material itself was cDNA or gDNA.

As handled by the study authors: Reference gene primer amplification gave estimated nucleated cell counts. TCRdb's copy holds only in-frame clones and misses some; the assay was immunoSEQ multiplex PCR. That table supplies the V and J calls and clone size; D and trimming were determined from the DNA. Among roughly 200,000 clones listed, around 81% were seen once. From germline, CDR1 is GTSNPN and CDR2 SVGIG (reference sequence). The CDR3 has 11 residues. The V gene lost 1 base and the J gene lost 7 bases, with 5 bases spanning the gap. Input material: peripheral blood. This chain uses TRBV30 with TRBJ2-1; no firm D call. This receptor was identified in a man aged 45-60 years with active or convalescent COVID-19. This CDR3 is CAWSALNEQFF. CDR3 in DNA: TGTGCCTGGAGTGCCCTTAATGAGCAGTTCTTC. The whole variable domain, remainder taken from reference TRBV30 and TRBJ2-1, is SQTIHQWPATLVQPVGSPLSLECTVEGTSNPNLYWYRQAAGRGLQLLFYSVGIGQISSEVPQNLSASRPQDRQFILSSKKLLLSDSGFYLCAWSALNEQFFGPGTRLTVL.